The clone carrying this T cell receptor beta chain was recorded once. The sample is drawn from a study of blood T cell repertoires in COVID-19. Study-wide background: COVID-19 samples, acute and convalescent, were from the United States, Italy and Spain. The analysed material was cDNA or gDNA that came from T cells, B-cell-depleted T cells, or PBMCs.

In the original analysis: Amplification from reference gene primers served as the basis for estimated nucleated cell counts. This table comes from immunoSEQ multiplex PCR, and its TCRdb copy is limited to in-frame clones, with some not included. The V and J calls and the clone size are those of that table, but D and trimming were determined from the DNA. The sample holds 190,000 or so clones, around 87% seen once. V lost 4 bases to trimming and J lost 10 bases, with 13 bases between them. In germline, CDR1 is SGHTA, CDR2 FQGNSA. This CDR3 comprises 13 residues. This clonotype originated in a man aged 35 to 55 with active or convalescent COVID-19. Sequencing was done on a sample of peripheral blood. The V gene is TRBV7-2, the J gene TRBJ1-4; D uncertain. The CDR3 nucleotides read TGTGCCAGCAGCTCCTCCATGAGTGGAAAACTGTTTTTT. It specifies CASSSSMSGKLFF. The whole variable domain, remainder taken from reference TRBV7-2 and TRBJ1-4, is GAGVSQSPSNKVTEKGKDVELRCDPISGHTALYWYRQSLGQGLEFLIYFQGNSAPDKSGLPSDRFSAERTGGSVSTLTIQRTQQEDSAVYLCASSSSMSGKLFFGSGTQLSVL.